The clone carrying this T cell receptor beta chain was seen a few times. What it recognizes is unknown. TCRdb keeps only in-frame clones here, not all; method: immunoSEQ multiplex PCR. The table has about 9,200 clones, roughly 85% seen once; the top ten hold around 19%. This specimen comes from a study of T cell repertoires in ileal Crohn's disease. On the study more broadly: Thiopurines (around 11) or anti-TNF agents (approximately 20) were given postoperatively to about half.

The time point here: neoterminal ileum biopsy at postoperative endoscopy, about 6 months after surgery. The germline gives CDR1 SGHTA, CDR2 FQGNSA. The CDR3 contains 14 residues. The germline V and J ends were trimmed by 5 bases and 0 bases, with 11 bases remaining between them. Points from the study as a whole: Compared with CD4 T cells, sorted CD8 cells carried more expanded clones. Clonality above 26.8% at surgery always came with endoscopic recurrence.

Sequencing input: ileal tissue. The chain recombines TRBV7-2 with TRBJ2-7; TRBD2 might be the D (6 bases). The TCR originated in an adult with Crohn's disease. The CDR3 region is CASSAGWGSYEQYF. CDR3 DNA sequence: TGTGCCAGCAGCGCGGGATGGGGCTCCTACGAGCAGTACTTC.